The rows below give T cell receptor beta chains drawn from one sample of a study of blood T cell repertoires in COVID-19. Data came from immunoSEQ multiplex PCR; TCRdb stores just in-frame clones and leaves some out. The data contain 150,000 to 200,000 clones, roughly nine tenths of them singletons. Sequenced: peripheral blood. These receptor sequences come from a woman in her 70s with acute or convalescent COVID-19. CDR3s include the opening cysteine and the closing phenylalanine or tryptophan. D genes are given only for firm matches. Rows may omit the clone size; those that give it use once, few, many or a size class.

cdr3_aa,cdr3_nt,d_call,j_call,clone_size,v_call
CASSFGLGDYTGELFF,TGTGCCAGCAGTTTCGGGCTAGGGGACTACACCGGGGAGCTGTTTTTT,-,TRBJ2-2,-,TRBV27
CSVQQGLLEKLFF,TGCAGCGTCCAACAGGGCCTCCTTGAAAAACTGTTTTTT,-,TRBJ1-4,-,TRBV29-1
CASSQASAAPSPSYNEQFF,TGCGCCAGCAGCCAAGCCTCCGCGGCCCCAAGCCCCTCCTACAATGAGCAGTTCTTC,-,TRBJ2-1,-,TRBV4-3
CASSPPSRVSYNEQFF,TGTGCCAGCTCACCACCCTCCAGGGTCTCCTACAATGAGCAGTTCTTC,-,TRBJ2-1,-,TRBV18
CASSTRAGEEKLFF,TGTGCCAGCAGCACCAGAGCCGGGGAGGAAAAACTGTTTTTT,-,TRBJ1-4,-,TRBV6-6
CASSIPGQISGNTIYF,TGTGCCAGCAGTATCCCGGGACAGATCTCTGGAAACACCATATATTTT,TRBD1,TRBJ1-3,-,TRBV2
CASSVERGANEKLFF,TGTGCCAGCAGCGTAGAGCGGGGGGCTAATGAAAAACTGTTTTTT,-,TRBJ1-4,once,TRBV9
CASSLDPPTAPNTEAFF,TGTGCCAGCTCACTCGACCCCCCTACAGCCCCGAACACTGAAGCTTTCTTT,-,TRBJ1-1,-,TRBV18
CASSRTTSGAQETQYF,TGCGCCAGCAGCCGTACGACTAGCGGGGCTCAAGAGACCCAGTACTTC,TRBD2,TRBJ2-5,-,TRBV4-1
CASSQGEGLVGDYEQYF,TGTGCCAGCAGCCAAGGGGAGGGGCTAGTTGGGGACTACGAGCAGTACTTC,TRBD2,TRBJ2-7,-,TRBV4-2
CASRGGGGNEQFF,TGTGCCAGTAGGGGAGGGGGGGGCAATGAGCAGTTCTTC,-,TRBJ2-1,-,TRBV6-5
CASSLGHTGNTIYF,TGTGCCAGCAGCTTAGGGCATACTGGAAACACCATATATTTT,-,TRBJ1-3,-,TRBV7-9
CASSLTSGSAGELFF,TGTGCCAGCAGTTTGACCTCAGGTTCCGCCGGGGAGCTGTTTTTT,-,TRBJ2-2,-,TRBV6-5
CASSSGTGIYNEQFF,TGTGCCAGCAGCTCCGGGACAGGGATATACAATGAGCAGTTCTTC,TRBD1,TRBJ2-1,-,TRBV7-6
CASSEARGPRELFF,TGTGCCAGCAGTGAAGCGAGGGGGCCAAGGGAGCTGTTTTTT,TRBD1,TRBJ2-2,-,TRBV6-1
CASSPGHSGRNTEAFF,TGTGCCAGCAGCCCCGGACACTCCGGGAGGAACACTGAAGCTTTCTTT,-,TRBJ1-1,-,TRBV7-9